The source of this TCR beta chain is a study of blood T cell repertoires in COVID-19. In the study overall: Spain, Italy and the United States supplied samples that represented acute and convalescent COVID-19. PBMCs, B-cell-depleted T cells, or T cells provided the cDNA or gDNA that made up the material.

Original processing notes: From reference gene primer amplification, estimates of nucleated cell counts were derived. Profiled with immunoSEQ multiplex PCR; TCRdb holds only in-frame clones, not every one. V and J calls and clone size are those listed in that table; D and trimming were worked out from the DNA. The table shows roughly 170,000 clones, with 75% to 80% occurring only once. Sequenced sample: peripheral blood. The clonotype originates from a woman in her 70s with acute or convalescent COVID-19.

In nucleotides, the CDR3 is TGCGCCAGCAGTGCCCCCGGGACAGGGCCCTACAATGAGCAGTTCTTC. The encoded protein is CASSAPGTGPYNEQFF. The V and J genes are TRBV10-1 and TRBJ2-1; TRBD1 matches 9 bases. The CDR3 runs 16 residues. Germline CDR1 is WNHNN and CDR2 is SYGVQD (reference sequence). Germline trimming cut 4 bases from V and 2 bases from J; bases unmatched to any gene: 6.